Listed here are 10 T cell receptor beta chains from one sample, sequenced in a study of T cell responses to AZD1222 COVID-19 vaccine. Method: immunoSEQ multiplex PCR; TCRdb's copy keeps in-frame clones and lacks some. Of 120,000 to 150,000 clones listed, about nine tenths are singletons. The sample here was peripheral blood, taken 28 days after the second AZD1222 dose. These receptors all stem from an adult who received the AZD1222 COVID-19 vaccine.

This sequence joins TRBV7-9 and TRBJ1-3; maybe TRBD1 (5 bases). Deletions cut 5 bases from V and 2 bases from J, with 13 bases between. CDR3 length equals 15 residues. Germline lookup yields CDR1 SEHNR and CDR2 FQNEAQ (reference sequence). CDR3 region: CASSLPTETGNTIYF. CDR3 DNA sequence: TGTGCCAGCAGCCTGCCGACAGAGACTGGAAACACCATATATTTT.

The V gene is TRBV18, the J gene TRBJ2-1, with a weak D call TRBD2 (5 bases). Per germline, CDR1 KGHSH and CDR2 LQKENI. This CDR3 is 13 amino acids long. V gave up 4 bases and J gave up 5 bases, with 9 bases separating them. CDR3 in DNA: TGTGCCAGCTCACAGGAGAGGGACAATGAGCAGTTCTTC. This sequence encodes CASSQERDNEQFF.

This CDR3 reads CASSLAKSANTGELFF. The CDR3 DNA reads as TGCGCCAGCAGCTTGGCCAAGTCGGCGAACACCGGGGAGCTGTTTTTT. The J gene is TRBJ2-2, the V gene TRBV5-1, with D uncertain. The CDR3 runs 16 residues. The V and J ends lost 0 bases and 0 bases respectively, with 9 bases between them. CDR1 and CDR2 (germline): SGHRS, YFSETQ. The whole variable domain, filled in from reference TRBV5-1 and TRBJ2-2, reads KAGVTQTPRYLIKTRGQQVTLSCSPISGHRSVSWYQQTPGQGLQFLFEYFSETQRNKGNFPGRFSGRQFSNSRSEMNVSTLELGDSALYLCASSLAKSANTGELFFGEGSRLTVL.

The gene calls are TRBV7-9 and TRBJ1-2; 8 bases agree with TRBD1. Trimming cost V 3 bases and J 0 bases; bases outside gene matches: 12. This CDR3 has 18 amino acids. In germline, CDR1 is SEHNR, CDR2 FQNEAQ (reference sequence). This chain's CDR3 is CASSFPGDRLPSNYGYTF. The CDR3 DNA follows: TGTGCCAGCAGCTTCCCGGGGGACAGGTTACCCTCTAACTATGGCTACACCTTC.

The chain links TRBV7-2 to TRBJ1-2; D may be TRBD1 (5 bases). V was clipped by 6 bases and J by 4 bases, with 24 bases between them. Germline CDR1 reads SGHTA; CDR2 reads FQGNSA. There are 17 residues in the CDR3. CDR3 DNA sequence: TGTGCCAGCAGTCCTTACGGTGGGACGTCGGCCTTCTATGGCTACACCTTC. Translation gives CASSPYGGTSAFYGYTF.

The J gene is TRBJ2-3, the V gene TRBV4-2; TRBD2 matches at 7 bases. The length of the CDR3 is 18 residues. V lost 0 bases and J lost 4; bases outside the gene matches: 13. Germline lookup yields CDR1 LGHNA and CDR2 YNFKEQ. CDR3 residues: CASSQDSTGGPRPDTQYF. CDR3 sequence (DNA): TGTGCCAGCAGCCAAGATAGTACGGGAGGCCCTAGGCCAGATACGCAGTATTTT.

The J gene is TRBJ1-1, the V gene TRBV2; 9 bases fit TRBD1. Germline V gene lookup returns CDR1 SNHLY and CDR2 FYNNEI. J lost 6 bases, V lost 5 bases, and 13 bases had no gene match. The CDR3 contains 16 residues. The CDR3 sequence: CASSPLGTGIYPEAFF. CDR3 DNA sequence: TGTGCCAGCAGTCCCCTCGGGACAGGGATCTATCCTGAAGCTTTCTTT.

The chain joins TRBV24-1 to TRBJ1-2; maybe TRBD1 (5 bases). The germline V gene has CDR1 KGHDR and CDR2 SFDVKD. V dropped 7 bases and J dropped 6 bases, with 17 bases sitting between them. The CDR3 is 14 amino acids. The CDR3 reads CATSDGRGIDGYTF. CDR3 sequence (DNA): TGTGCCACCAGCGACGGGAGGGGTATTGATGGCTACACCTTC.

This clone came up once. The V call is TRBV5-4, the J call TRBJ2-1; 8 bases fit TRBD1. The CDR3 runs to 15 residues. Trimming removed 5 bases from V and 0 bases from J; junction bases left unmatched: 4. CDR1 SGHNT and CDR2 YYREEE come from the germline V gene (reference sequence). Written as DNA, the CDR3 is TGTGCCAGCAGAAGGACAGGGAGCTCCTACAATGAGCAGTTCTTC. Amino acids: CASRRTGSSYNEQFF.

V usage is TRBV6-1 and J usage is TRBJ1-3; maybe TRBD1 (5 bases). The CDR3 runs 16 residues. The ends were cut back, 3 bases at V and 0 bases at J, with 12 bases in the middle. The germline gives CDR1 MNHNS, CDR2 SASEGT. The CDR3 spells CASSDRPGSSGNTIYF. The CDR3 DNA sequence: TGTGCCAGCAGTGATCGCCCAGGGAGCTCTGGAAACACCATATATTTT.